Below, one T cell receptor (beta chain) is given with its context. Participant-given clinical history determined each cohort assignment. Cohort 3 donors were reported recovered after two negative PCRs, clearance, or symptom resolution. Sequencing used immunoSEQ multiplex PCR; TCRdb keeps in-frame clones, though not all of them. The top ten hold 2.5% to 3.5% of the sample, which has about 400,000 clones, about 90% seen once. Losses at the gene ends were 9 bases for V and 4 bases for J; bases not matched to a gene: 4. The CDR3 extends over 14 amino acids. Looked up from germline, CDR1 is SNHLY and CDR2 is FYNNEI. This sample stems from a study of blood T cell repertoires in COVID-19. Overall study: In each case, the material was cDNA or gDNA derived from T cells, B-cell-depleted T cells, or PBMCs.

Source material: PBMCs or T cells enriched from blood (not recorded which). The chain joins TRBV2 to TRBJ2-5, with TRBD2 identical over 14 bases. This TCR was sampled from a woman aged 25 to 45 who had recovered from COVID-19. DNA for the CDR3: TGTGCCAGTACCGGGACTAGCGGGGGAGAGACCCAGTACTTC. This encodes CASTGTSGGETQYF.